The sequence of this T cell receptor (beta chain) was determined in a study of cytomegalovirus exposure and HLA in healthy donors. J was trimmed by 1 base and V by 6 bases; bases with no gene match: 3. The CDR3 extends over 16 amino acids. Germline CDR1 and CDR2: MNHNY and SVGAGI (reference sequence). This table comes from immunoSEQ multiplex PCR, and its TCRdb copy is limited to in-frame clones, with some not included. The data contain about 43,000 clones, more than 85% of them seen just once; the ten biggest clones take up about 5%. Worth noting for this clone: Its antigen is unknown.

Study-wide results and caveats: Usually a TCR sequence was rare, but some public TCRs were found in many donors. Altogether, 160 or so TCR beta chains were recorded as cytomegalovirus-associated.

Sequencing was done on a sample of PBMCs. This clonotype originated in a man aged 18 to 30 in good health and CMV-seronegative. V is TRBV6-6 and J is TRBJ2-6; 10 bases line up with TRBD1. CDR3 residues: CASSRDRGSGANVLTF. The CDR3, as DNA: TGTGCCAGCAGCCGGGACAGGGGTTCTGGGGCCAACGTCCTGACTTTC.